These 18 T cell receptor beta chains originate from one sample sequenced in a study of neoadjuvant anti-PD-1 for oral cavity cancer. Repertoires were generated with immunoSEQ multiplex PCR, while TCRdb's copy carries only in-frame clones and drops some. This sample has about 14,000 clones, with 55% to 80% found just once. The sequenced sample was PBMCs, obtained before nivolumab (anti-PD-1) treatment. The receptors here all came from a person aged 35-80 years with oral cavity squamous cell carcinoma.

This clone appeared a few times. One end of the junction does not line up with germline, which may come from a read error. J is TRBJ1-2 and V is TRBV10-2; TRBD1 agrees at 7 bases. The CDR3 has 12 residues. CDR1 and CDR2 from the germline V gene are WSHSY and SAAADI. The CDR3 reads CASSEGQAGCTF. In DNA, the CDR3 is TGCGCCAGCAGTGAAGGACAGGCCGGCTGCACCTTC.

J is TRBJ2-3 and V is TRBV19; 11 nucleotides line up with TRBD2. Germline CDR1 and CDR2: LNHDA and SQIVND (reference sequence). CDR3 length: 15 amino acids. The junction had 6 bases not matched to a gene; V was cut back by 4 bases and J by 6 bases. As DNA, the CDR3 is TGTGCCAGTAGTAGCACTAGCGGGGGTCTGGATACGCAGTATTTT. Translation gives CASSSTSGGLDTQYF.

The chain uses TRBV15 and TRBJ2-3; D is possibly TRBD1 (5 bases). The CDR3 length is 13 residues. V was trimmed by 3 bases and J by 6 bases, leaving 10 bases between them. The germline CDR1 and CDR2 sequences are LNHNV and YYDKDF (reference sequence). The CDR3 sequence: CATSRTDPDTQYF. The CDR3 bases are TGTGCCACCAGCAGGACAGACCCGGATACGCAGTATTTT.

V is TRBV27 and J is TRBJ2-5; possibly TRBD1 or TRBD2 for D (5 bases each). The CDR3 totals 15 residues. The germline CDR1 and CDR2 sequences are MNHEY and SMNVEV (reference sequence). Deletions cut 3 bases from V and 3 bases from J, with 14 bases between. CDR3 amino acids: CASSFWGTPEETQYF. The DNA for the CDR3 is TGTGCCAGCAGTTTCTGGGGGACGCCCGAAGAGACCCAGTACTTC.

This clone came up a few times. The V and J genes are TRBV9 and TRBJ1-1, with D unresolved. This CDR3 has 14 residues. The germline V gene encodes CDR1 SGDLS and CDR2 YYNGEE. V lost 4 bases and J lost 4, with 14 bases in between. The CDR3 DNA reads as TGTGCCAGCAGCCCCCAAACGACAAGCACTGAAGCTTTCTTT. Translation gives CASSPQTTSTEAFF.

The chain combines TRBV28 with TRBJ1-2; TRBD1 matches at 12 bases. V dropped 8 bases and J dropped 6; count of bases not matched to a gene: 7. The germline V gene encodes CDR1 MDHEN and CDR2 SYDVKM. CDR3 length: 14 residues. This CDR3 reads CASAPGQGAHGYTF. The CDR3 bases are TGTGCCAGCGCCCCGGGACAGGGGGCACATGGCTACACCTTC.

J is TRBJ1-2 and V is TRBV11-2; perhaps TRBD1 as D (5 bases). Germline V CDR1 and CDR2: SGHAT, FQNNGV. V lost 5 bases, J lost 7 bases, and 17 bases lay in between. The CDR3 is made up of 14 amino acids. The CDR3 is CASSDAGQTGGYTF. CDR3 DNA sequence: TGTGCCAGCAGCGACGCGGGGCAGACCGGTGGCTACACCTTC.

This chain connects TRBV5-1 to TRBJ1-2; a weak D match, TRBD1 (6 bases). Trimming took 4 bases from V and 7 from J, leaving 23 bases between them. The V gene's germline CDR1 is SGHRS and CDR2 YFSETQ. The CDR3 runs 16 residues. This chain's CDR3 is CASSRGATEGNRGYTF. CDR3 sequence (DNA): TGCGCCAGCAGCAGGGGGGCGACCGAGGGGAACCGTGGCTACACCTTC.

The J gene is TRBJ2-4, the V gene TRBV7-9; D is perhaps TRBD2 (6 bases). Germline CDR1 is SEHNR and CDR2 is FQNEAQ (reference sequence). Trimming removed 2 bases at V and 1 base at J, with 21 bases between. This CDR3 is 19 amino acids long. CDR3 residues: CASSLTRLDGPSAKNIQYF. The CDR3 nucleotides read TGTGCCAGCAGCTTAACCAGACTAGACGGGCCATCGGCCAAAAACATTCAGTACTTC.

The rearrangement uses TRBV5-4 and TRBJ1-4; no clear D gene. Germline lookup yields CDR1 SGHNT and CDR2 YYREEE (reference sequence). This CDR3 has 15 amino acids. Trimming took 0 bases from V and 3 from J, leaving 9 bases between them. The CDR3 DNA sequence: TGTGCCAGCAGCTTGGGAAGGCAGGCTAATGAAAAACTGTTTTTT. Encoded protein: CASSLGRQANEKLFF.

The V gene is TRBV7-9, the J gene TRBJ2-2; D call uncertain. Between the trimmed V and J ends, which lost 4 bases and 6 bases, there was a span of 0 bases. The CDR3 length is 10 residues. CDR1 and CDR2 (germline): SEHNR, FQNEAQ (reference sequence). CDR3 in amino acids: CASSSGELFF. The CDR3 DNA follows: TGTGCCAGCAGCTCCGGGGAGCTGTTTTTT. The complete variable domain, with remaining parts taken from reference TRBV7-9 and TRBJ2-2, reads DTGVSQNPRHKITKRGQNVTFRCDPISEHNRLYWYRQTLGQGPEFLTYFQNEAQLEKSRLLSDRFSAERPKGSFSTLEIQRTEQGDSAMYLCASSSGELFFGEGSRLTVL.

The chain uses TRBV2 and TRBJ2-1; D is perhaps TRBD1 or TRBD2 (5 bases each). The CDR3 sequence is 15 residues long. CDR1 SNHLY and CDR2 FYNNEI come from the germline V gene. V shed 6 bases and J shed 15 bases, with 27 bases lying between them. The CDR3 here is CASRGTRGWVGAWFF. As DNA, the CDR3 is TGTGCCAGCAGGGGGACCCGGGGCTGGGTGGGAGCTTGGTTCTTC. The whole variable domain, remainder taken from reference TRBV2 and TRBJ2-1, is EPEVTQTPSHQVTQMGQEVILRCVPISNHLYFYWYRQILGQKVEFLVSFYNNEISEKSEIFDDQFSVERPDGSNFTLKIRSTKLEDSAMYFCASRGTRGWVGAWFFGPGTRLTVL.

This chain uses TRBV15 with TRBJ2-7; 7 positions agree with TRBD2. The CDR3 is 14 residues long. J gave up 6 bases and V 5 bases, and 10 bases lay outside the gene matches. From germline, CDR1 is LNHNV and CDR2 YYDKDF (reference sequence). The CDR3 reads CATSPRDGRGEQYF. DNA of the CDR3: TGTGCCACCAGCCCTAGAGATGGGAGGGGCGAGCAGTACTTC.

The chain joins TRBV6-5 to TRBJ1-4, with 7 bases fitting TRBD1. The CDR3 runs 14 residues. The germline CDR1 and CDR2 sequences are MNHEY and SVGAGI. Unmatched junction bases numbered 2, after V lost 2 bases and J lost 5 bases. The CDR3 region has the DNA TGTGCCAGCAGTTACAGGGGACAGAATGAAAAACTGTTTTTT. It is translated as CASSYRGQNEKLFF.

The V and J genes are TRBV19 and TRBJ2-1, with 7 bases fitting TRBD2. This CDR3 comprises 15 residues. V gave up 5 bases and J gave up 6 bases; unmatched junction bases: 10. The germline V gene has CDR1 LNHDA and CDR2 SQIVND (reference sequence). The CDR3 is CASSDRLARSNEQFF. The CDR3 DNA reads TGTGCCAGTAGTGACCGACTAGCTCGGAGCAATGAGCAGTTCTTC.

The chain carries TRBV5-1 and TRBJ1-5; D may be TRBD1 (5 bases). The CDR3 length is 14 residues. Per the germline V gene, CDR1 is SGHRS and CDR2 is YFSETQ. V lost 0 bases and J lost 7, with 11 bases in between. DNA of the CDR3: TGCGCCAGCAGCTTGGGGGGCAGGGACCAGCCCCAGCATTTT. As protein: CASSLGGRDQPQHF.

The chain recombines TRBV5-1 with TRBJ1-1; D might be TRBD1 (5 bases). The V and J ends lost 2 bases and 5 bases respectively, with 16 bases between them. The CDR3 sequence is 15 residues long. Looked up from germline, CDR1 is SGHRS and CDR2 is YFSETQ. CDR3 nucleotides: TGCGCCAGCAGCTTCATTGGGGCTGGGAAGACTGAAGCTTTCTTT. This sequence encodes CASSFIGAGKTEAFF.

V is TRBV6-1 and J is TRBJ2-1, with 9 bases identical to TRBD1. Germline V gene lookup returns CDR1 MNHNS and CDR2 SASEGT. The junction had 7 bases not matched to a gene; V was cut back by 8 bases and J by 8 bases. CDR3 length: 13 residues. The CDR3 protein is CASSGTGLHEQFF. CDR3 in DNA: TGTGCCAGCTCCGGGACAGGGCTCCATGAGCAGTTCTTC.